One sample yielded the 10 T cell receptor beta chains listed below, sequenced in a study of T-cell memory formation after mild COVID-19. MiXCR was run by TCRdb on the 5' RACE reads, yielding one entry per CDR3 protein. The data contain 30,000 to 40,000 distinct CDR3 sequences, about an eighth of them singletons. Sequencing was carried out using PBMCs or a T cell subset sorted from them (not recorded which). All receptors come from a man aged 18 to 29 who had mild COVID-19 (a few samples of this study predate the infection). Cell type and time point are not known.

At least ten counts were recorded for this clonotype. The chain links TRBV6-5 to TRBJ2-7; D tentatively fits TRBD1 or TRBD2 (6 bases each). Deletions cut 0 bases from V and 2 bases from J, with 14 bases between. The CDR3 is made up of 16 amino acids. Germline values: CDR1 MNHEY, CDR2 SVGAGI. The DNA of the CDR3 is TGTGCCAGCAGTTACTCGGAGCTAGGGGGGACCTACGAGCAGTACTTC. This sequence encodes CASSYSELGGTYEQYF.

This clonotype was recorded many times. Compared with germline, one end of the junction differs, possibly owing to a read error. V and J are TRBV19 and TRBJ2-2, with TRBD2 as a possible D gene (6 bases). CDR3 length: 14 amino acids. Germline CDR1 reads LNHDA; CDR2 reads SQIVND (reference sequence). The CDR3 region is CASTIWGENGELFF. In DNA form, the CDR3 reads TGTGCCAGTACTATATGGGGGGAGAACGGGGAGCTGTTTTTT.

This clonotype was observed many times. This sequence joins TRBV20-1 and TRBJ2-3; D may be TRBD1 (6 bases). CDR3 size: 16 residues. The V gene's germline CDR1 is DFQATT and CDR2 SNEGSKA (reference sequence). V gave up 0 bases and J gave up 3 bases, with 16 bases separating them. For the CDR3, the DNA is TGCAGTGCTAGAGATCCCCGACAGGCAGTGACAGATACGCAGTATTTT. This codes for CSARDPRQAVTDTQYF.

Ten or more counts support this clonotype. This rearrangement joins TRBV6-5 to TRBJ1-5; D gene unclear. The CDR3 length is 10 residues. Germline assignment: CDR1 MNHEY and CDR2 SVGAGI. V lost 2 bases and J 7 bases, leaving 0 bases between the germline ends. The CDR3 DNA reads as TGTGCCAGCAGTTACCAGCCCCAGCATTTT. It specifies CASSYQPQHF.

This clonotype was seen repeatedly, ten times or more. This chain links TRBV7-2 with TRBJ1-1; 8 bases align to TRBD1. The CDR3 runs 10 residues. V was pared by 4 bases and J by 14 bases, with 3 bases of the junction left unmatched. The germline V gene has CDR1 SGHTA and CDR2 FQGNSA. CDR3 sequence reads: CASSSTGAFF. The CDR3 bases are TGTGCCAGCAGCTCGACAGGGGCATTCTTT.

The V call is TRBV5-1, the J call TRBJ2-3; D is unresolved. Trimming cost V 4 bases and J 3 bases, with 9 bases left between them. Per the germline V gene, CDR1 is SGHRS and CDR2 is YFSETQ. This CDR3 has 13 residues. The CDR3 DNA is TGCGCCAGCAGCCCGACATTTACAGATACGCAGTATTTT. Its translation: CASSPTFTDTQYF. Full variable domain (remainder filled in from reference TRBV5-1 and TRBJ2-3): KAGVTQTPRYLIKTRGQQVTLSCSPISGHRSVSWYQQTPGQGLQFLFEYFSETQRNKGNFPGRFSGRQFSNSRSEMNVSTLELGDSALYLCASSPTFTDTQYFGPGTRLTVL.

This clonotype was detected ten times or more. V and J are TRBV20-1 and TRBJ2-1; D gene unclear. V was trimmed by 5 bases and J by 5 bases, leaving 13 bases between them. This CDR3 has 13 residues. Germline lookup yields CDR1 DFQATT and CDR2 SNEGSKA (reference sequence). CDR3: CSAAWLLNNEQFF. For the CDR3, the DNA is TGCAGTGCTGCGTGGCTCCTCAACAATGAGCAGTTCTTC.

This clonotype was recorded many times. The V and J genes are TRBV9 and TRBJ1-1; D ambiguous. The CDR3 consists of 16 residues. V was cut by 6 bases and J by 4 bases, with 22 bases left in between. Per the germline V gene, CDR1 is SGDLS and CDR2 is YYNGEE. CDR3 DNA sequence: TGTGCCAGCACTCCCGGAGTCTCACCGAAGGGCACTGAAGCTTTCTTT. Its protein is CASTPGVSPKGTEAFF.

This clonotype was counted only a few times. The chain links TRBV11-2 to TRBJ2-1, with D hard to call. V was shortened by 0 bases and J by 0 bases, with 9 bases between the two germline ends. CDR3 size: 16 residues. Germline V gives CDR1 SGHAT, CDR2 FQNNGV. CDR3 coding DNA: TGTGCCAGCAGCTTAGATAGTAGATTCTCCTACAATGAGCAGTTCTTC. It encodes CASSLDSRFSYNEQFF.

This clonotype was recorded at least ten times. This chain connects TRBV5-1 to TRBJ1-2; a weak D match, TRBD1 (5 bases). The CDR3 is made up of 17 amino acids. V was trimmed by 3 bases and J by 5 bases, leaving 23 bases between them. CDR1 and CDR2 (germline): SGHRS, YFSETQ. CDR3 loop: CASSSSYGQALSYGYTF. The CDR3 DNA reads TGCGCCAGCAGCTCTTCATACGGACAAGCTTTGAGTTATGGCTACACCTTC.